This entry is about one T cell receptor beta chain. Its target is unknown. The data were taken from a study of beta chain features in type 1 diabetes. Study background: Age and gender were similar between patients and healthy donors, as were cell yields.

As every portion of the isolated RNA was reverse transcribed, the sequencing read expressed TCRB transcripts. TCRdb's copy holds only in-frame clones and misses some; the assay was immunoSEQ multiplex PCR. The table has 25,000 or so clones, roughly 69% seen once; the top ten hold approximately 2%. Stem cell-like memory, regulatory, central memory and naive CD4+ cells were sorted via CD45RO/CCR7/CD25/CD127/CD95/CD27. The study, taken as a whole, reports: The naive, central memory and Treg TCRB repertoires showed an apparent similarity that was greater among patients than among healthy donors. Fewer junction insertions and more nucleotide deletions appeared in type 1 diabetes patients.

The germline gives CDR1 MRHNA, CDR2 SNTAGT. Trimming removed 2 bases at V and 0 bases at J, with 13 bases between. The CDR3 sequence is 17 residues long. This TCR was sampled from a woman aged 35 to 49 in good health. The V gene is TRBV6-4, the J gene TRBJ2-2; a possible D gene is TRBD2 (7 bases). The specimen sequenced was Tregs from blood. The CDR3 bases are TGTGCCAGCAGTGACGAGGGGGGGGCTTCGAACACCGGGGAGCTGTTTTTT. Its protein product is CASSDEGGASNTGELFF.